This T cell receptor (beta chain) was retrieved from a study of response to subunit inactivated influenza vaccine. From germline, CDR1 is SGHRS and CDR2 YFSETQ. The CDR3 loop spans 15 amino acids. J lost 9 bases, V lost 4 bases, and 6 bases had no gene match. This clonotype was counted ten times or more. TCRdb passed the RT-PCR reads through MiXCR, listing each CDR3 protein once. The profile shows 750,000 to 850,000 distinct CDR3 sequences, approximately 17% of them singletons. The receptor was derived from a man over 45 who received an inactivated influenza vaccine. This sample comprised PBMCs from blood, obtained roughly 5 days after vaccination. The chain uses TRBV5-1 and TRBJ2-1, with 14 bases aligning to TRBD2. CDR3 DNA: TGCGCCAGCAGCGGACTAGCGGGAGGTAGTACTGAGCAGTTCTTC. This sequence encodes CASSGLAGGSTEQFF.